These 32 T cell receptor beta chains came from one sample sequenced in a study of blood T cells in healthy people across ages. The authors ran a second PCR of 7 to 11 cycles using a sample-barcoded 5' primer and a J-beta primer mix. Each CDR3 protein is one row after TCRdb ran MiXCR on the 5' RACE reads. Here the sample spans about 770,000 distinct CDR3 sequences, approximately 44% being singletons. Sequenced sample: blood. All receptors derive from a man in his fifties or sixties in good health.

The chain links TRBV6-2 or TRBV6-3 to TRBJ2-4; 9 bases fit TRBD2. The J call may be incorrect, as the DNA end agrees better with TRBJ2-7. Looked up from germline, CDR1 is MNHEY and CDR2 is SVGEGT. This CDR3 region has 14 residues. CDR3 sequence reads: CASRTTSGRYEQYF. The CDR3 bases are TGTGCCAGCAGGACGACTAGCGGACGGTACGAGCAGTACTTC.

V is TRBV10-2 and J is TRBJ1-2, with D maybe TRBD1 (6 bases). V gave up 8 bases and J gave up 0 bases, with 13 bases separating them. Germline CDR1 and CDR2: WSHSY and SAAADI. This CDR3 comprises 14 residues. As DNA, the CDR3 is TGCGCCAGCCTCCGGGACAAATCTAACTATGGCTACACCTTC. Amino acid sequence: CASLRDKSNYGYTF.

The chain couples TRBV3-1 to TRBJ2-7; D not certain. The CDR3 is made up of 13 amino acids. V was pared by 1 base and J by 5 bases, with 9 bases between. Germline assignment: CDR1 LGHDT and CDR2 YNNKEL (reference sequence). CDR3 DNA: TGTGCCAGCAGCCAAGGAGCTCTCGACGAGCAGTACTTC. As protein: CASSQGALDEQYF.

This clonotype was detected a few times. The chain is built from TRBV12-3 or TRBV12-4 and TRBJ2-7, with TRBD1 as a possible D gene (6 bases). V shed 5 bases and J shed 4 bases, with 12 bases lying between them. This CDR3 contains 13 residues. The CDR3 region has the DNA TGTGCCAGCAGTGCCGGGACATATTACGAGCAGTACTTC. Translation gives CASSAGTYYEQYF.

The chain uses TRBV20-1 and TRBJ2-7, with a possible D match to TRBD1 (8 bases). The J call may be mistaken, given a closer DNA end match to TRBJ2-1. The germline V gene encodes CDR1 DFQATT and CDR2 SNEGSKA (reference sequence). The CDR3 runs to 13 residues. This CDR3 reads CSARGGTGYEQFF. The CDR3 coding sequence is TGCAGTGCCAGGGGGGGGACAGGCTACGAGCAGTTCTTC.

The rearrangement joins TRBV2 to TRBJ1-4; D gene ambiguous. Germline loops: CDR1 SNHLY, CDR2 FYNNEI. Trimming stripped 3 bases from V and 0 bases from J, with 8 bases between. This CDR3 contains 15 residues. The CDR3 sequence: CASSDAATTNEKLFF. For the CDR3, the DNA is TGTGCCAGCAGTGACGCGGCAACAACTAATGAAAAACTGTTTTTT. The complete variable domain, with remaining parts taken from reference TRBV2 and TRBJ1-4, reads EPEVTQTPSHQVTQMGQEVILRCVPISNHLYFYWYRQILGQKVEFLVSFYNNEISEKSEIFDDQFSVERPDGSNFTLKIRSTKLEDSAMYFCASSDAATTNEKLFFGSGTQLSVL.

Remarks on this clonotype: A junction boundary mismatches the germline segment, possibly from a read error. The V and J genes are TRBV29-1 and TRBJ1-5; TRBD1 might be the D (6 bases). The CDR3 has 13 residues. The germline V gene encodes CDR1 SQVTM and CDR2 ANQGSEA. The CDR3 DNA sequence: TGCGGCGTTTTGGACAGAGAGGGTCAGCCCCAGCATTTT. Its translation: CGVLDREGQPQHF.

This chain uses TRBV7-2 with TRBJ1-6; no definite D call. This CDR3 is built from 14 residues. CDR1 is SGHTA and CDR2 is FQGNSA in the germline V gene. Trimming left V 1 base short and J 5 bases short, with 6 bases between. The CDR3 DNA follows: TGTGCCAGCAGCTTAGGAGGTGATAATTCACCCCTCCACTTT. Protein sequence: CASSLGGDNSPLHF. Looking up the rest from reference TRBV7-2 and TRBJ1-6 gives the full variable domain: GAGVSQSPSNKVTEKGKDVELRCDPISGHTALYWYRQSLGQGLEFLIYFQGNSAPDKSGLPSDRFSAERTGGSVSTLTIQRTQQEDSAVYLCASSLGGDNSPLHFGNGTRLTVT.

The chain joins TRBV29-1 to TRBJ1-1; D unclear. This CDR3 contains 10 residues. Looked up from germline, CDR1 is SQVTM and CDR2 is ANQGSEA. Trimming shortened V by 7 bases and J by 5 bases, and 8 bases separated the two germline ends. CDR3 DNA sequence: TGCAGCGCCACGGCAACTGAAGCTTTCTTT. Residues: CSATATEAFF. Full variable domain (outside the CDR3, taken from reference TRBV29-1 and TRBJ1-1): SAVISQKPSRDICQRGTSLTIQCQVDSQVTMMFWYRQQPGQSLTLIATANQGSEATYESGFVIDKFPISRPNLTFSTLTVSNMSPEDSSIYLCSATATEAFFGQGTRLTVV.

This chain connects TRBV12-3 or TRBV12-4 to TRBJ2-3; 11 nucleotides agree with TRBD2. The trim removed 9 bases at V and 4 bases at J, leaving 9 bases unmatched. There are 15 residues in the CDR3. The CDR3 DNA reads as TGTGCCAGTAGGGTAGCGGGGGGGCCTGCAGATACGCAGTATTTT. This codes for CASRVAGGPADTQYF.

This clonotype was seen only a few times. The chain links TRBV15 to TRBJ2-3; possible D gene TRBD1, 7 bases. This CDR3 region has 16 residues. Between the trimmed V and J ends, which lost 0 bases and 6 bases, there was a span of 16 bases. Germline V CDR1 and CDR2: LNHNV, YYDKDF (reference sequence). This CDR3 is CATSRDQGGLGDTQYF. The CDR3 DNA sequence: TGTGCCACCAGCAGAGATCAGGGGGGCCTTGGGGATACGCAGTATTTT.

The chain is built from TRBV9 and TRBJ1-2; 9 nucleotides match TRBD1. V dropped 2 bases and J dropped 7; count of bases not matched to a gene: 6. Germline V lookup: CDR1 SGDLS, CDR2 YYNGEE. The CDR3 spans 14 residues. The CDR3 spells CASSVGTGKSGYTF. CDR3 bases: TGTGCCAGCAGCGTGGGGACAGGGAAGAGTGGCTACACCTTC.

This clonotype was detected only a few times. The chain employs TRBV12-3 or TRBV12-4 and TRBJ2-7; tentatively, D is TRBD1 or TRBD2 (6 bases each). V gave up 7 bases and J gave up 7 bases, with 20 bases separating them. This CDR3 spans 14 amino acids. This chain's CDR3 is CASTYGGGSGEQYF. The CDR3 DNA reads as TGTGCCAGCACCTATGGAGGGGGATCCGGGGAGCAGTACTTC.

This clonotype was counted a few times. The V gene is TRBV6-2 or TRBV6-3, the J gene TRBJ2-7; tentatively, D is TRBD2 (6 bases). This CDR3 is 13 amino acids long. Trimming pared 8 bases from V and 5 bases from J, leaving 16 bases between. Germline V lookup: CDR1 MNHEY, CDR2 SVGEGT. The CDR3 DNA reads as TGTGCCAGCGGCGGGGTTCCCATGAACGAGCAGTACTTC. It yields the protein CASGGVPMNEQYF.

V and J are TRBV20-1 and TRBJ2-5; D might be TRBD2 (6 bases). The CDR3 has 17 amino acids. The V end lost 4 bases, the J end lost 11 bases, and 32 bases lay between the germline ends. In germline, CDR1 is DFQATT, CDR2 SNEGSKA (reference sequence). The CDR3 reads CSAIPYGGGVVFDEQYF. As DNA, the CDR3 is TGCAGTGCTATTCCCTACGGAGGCGGGGTAGTTTTCGATGAGCAGTACTTC.

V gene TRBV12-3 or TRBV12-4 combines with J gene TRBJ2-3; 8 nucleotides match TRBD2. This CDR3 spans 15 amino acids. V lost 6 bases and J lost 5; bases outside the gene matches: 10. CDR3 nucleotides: TGTGCCAGCAGCGCCCGGGGGGGCCGAGAAGATACGCAGTATTTT. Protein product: CASSARGGREDTQYF.

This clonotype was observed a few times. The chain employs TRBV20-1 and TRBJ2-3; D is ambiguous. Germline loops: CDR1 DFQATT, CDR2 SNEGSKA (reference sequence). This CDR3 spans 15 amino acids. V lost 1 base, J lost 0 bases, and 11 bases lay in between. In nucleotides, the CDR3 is TGCAGTGCTAGAGCACCGCTTTACAGCACAGATACGCAGTATTTT. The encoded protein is CSARAPLYSTDTQYF.

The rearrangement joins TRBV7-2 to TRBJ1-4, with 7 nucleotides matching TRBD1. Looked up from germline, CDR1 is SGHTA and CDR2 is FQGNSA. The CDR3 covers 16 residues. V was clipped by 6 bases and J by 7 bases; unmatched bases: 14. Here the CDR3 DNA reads TGTGCCAGCAGGAGAGGAGGAACAGGGGTGGGTGAAAAACTGTTTTTT. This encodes CASRRGGTGVGEKLFF.

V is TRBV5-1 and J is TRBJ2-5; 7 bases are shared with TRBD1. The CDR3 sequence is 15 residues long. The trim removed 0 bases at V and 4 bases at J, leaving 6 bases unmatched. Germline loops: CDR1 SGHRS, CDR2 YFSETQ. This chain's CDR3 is CASSLDRGVPETQYF. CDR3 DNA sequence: TGCGCCAGCAGCTTGGACAGGGGTGTCCCAGAGACCCAGTACTTC. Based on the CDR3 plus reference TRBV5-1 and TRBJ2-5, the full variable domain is KAGVTQTPRYLIKTRGQQVTLSCSPISGHRSVSWYQQTPGQGLQFLFEYFSETQRNKGNFPGRFSGRQFSNSRSEMNVSTLELGDSALYLCASSLDRGVPETQYFGPGTRLLVL.

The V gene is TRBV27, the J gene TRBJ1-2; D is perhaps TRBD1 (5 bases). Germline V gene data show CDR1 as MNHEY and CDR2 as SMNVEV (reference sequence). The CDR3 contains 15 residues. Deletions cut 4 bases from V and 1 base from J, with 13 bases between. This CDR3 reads CASSSLKTVNYGYTF. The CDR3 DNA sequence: TGTGCCAGCAGTTCCCTTAAGACAGTTAACTATGGCTACACCTTC.

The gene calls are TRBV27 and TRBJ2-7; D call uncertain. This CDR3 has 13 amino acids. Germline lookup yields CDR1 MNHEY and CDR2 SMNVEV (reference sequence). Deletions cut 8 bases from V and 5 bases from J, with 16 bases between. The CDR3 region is CASRKIGIDEQYF. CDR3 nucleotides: TGTGCCAGCCGAAAGATAGGGATCGACGAGCAGTACTTC.

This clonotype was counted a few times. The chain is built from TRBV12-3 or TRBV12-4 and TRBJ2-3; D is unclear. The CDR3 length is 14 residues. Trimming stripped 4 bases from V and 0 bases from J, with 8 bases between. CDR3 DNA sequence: TGTGCCAGCAGTTCACCGACTAGCACAGATACGCAGTATTTT. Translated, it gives CASSSPTSTDTQYF.

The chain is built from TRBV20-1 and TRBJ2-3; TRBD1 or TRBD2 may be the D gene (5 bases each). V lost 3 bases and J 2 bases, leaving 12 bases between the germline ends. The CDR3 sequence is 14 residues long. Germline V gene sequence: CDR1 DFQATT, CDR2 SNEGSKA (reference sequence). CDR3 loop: CSASGTGDTDTQYF. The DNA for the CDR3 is TGCAGTGCTAGTGGGACCGGGGACACAGATACGCAGTATTTT.

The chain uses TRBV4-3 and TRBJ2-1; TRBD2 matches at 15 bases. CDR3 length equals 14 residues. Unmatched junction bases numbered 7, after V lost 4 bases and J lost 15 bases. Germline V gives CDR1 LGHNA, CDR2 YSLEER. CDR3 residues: CASSPGLAGGILFF. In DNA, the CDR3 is TGCGCCAGCAGCCCCGGACTAGCGGGGGGGATATTGTTCTTC.

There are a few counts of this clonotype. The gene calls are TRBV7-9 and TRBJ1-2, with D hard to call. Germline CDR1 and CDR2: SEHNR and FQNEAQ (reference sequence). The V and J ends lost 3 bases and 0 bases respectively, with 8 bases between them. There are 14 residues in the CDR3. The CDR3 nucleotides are TGTGCCAGCAGCTTTATGGATTCTAACTATGGCTACACCTTC. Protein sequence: CASSFMDSNYGYTF.

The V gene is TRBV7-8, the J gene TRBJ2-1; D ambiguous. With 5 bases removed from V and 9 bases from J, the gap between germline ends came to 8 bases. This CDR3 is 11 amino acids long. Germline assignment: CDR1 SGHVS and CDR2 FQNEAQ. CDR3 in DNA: TGTGCCAGCAGCCCACGGACTGAGCAGTTCTTC. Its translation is CASSPRTEQFF.

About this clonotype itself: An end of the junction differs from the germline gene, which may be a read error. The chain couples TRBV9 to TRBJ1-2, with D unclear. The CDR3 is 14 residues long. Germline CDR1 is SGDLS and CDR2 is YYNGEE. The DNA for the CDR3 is TGTGCCGGCAGCGTAAACACAGCCGGCTATGGCTACACCTTC. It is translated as CAGSVNTAGYGYTF.

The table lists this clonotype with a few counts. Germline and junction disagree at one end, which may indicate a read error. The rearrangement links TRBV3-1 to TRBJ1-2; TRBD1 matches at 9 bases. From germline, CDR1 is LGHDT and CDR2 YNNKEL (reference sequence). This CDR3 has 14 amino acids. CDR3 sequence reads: CASSWYRDRDGFTF. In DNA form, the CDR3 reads TGTGCCAGCAGCTGGTACCGGGACAGGGATGGCTTCACCTTC.

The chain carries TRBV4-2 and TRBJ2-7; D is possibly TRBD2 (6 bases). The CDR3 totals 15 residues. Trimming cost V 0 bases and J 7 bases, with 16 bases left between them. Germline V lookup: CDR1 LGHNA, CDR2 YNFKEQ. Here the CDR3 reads CASSQDLNGGEEQYF. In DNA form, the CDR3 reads TGTGCCAGCAGCCAAGATTTAAACGGGGGAGAGGAGCAGTACTTC.

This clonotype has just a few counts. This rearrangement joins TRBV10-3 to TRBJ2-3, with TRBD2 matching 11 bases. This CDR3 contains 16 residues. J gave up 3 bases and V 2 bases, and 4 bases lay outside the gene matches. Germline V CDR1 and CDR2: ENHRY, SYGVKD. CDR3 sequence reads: CAISENPSGGTDTQYF. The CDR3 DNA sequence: TGTGCCATCAGTGAGAACCCTAGCGGGGGGACAGATACGCAGTATTTT.

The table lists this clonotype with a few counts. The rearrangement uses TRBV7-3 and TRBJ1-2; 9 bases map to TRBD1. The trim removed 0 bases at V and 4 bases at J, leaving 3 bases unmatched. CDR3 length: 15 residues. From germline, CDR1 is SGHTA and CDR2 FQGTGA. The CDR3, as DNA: TGTGCCAGCAGCTTAACGCGACAGGGGGTCTATGGCTACACCTTC. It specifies CASSLTRQGVYGYTF.

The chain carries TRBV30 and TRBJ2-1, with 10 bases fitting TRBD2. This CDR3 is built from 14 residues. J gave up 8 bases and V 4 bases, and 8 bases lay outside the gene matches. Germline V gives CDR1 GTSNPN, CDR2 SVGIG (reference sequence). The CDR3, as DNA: TGTGCCTGGAACCCCAGCGGGGGGGTCTATGAGCAGTTCTTC. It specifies CAWNPSGGVYEQFF. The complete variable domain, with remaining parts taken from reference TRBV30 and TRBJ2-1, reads SQTIHQWPATLVQPVGSPLSLECTVEGTSNPNLYWYRQAAGRGLQLLFYSVGIGQISSEVPQNLSASRPQDRQFILSSKKLLLSDSGFYLCAWNPSGGVYEQFFGPGTRLTVL.